The 18 T cell receptor beta chains below come from one sample, sequenced in a study of blood T cell repertoires in COVID-19. Produced via immunoSEQ multiplex PCR; TCRdb's table is partial and in-frame only. The data contain over 150,000 clones, 75% to 90% of them seen just once; the ten biggest clones take up nearly 3.5%. The sequenced material came from PBMCs or T cells enriched from blood (not recorded which). The source is an older woman who had recovered from COVID-19.

The CDR3 region is CASSPGFGLAGGSDEQFF. In DNA, the CDR3 is TGTGCCAGCAGCCCTGGATTTGGACTAGCGGGGGGTTCGGATGAGCAGTTCTTC. The genes are TRBV7-8 and TRBJ2-1, with 14 bases fitting TRBD2. This CDR3 comprises 18 residues. The junction had 14 bases not matched to a gene; V was cut back by 5 bases and J by 8 bases. The germline V gene encodes CDR1 SGHVS and CDR2 FQNEAQ.

In nucleotides, the CDR3 is TGTGCCAGCAGCCCCCGGGGGACAGGGGGAAAGGGCGAGCAGTACTTC. This translates into CASSPRGTGGKGEQYF. The chain combines TRBV7-9 with TRBJ2-7; 11 bases map to TRBD1. The V and J ends lost 5 bases and 6 bases, in that order; junction bases with no gene match: 12. The CDR3 totals 16 residues. Germline CDR1 SEHNR, CDR2 FQNEAQ (reference sequence).

The chain uses TRBV3-1 (or the pseudogene TRBV3-2) and TRBJ1-2; possible D gene TRBD1, 6 bases. Trimming cost V 2 bases and J 4 bases, with 14 bases left between them. The germline gives CDR1 LGHDT, CDR2 YNNKEL (reference sequence). The CDR3 consists of 15 residues. The CDR3 protein is CASSQQYMDSYGYTF. CDR3 DNA sequence: TGTGCCAGCAGCCAACAATACATGGACAGCTATGGCTACACCTTC.

V and J are TRBV7-9 and TRBJ2-7; 8 nucleotides match TRBD1. Germline lookup yields CDR1 SEHNR and CDR2 FQNEAQ (reference sequence). The junction had 12 bases not matched to a gene; V was cut back by 2 bases and J by 3 bases. The CDR3 spans 17 residues. CDR3 loop: CASSLPRGQVNSYEQYF. In nucleotides, the CDR3 is TGTGCCAGCAGCTTACCGAGGGGACAGGTTAATAGCTACGAGCAGTACTTC.

The V call is TRBV6-5, the J call TRBJ1-3; 7 bases are shared with TRBD1. CDR1 and CDR2 from the germline V gene are MNHEY and SVGAGI. The CDR3 has 15 residues. The ends lost 2 bases at V and 4 bases at J; junction bases unmatched: 5. CDR3 sequence reads: CASSYDRVDGNTIYF. The CDR3 region has the DNA TGTGCCAGCAGTTACGACAGGGTTGACGGAAACACCATATATTTT.

The V and J genes are TRBV5-1 and TRBJ1-4; possible D gene TRBD1, 6 bases. The CDR3 is made up of 15 amino acids. Germline-derived CDR1 and CDR2 are SGHRS and YFSETQ. V lost 2 bases and J lost 0, with 8 bases in between. CDR3 region: CASSLGTTTNEKLFF. The CDR3 nucleotides are TGCGCCAGCAGCTTAGGGACAACAACTAATGAAAAACTGTTTTTT.

The rearrangement joins TRBV7-8 to TRBJ1-1; weak D call: TRBD1 (6 bases). Per the germline V gene, CDR1 is SGHVS and CDR2 is FQNEAQ. The CDR3 is made up of 14 amino acids. Between the trimmed V and J ends, which lost 5 bases and 1 base, there was a span of 11 bases. CDR3 region: CASSQGHSNTEAFF. CDR3 bases: TGTGCCAGCAGCCAGGGACACTCGAACACTGAAGCTTTCTTT.

The V gene is TRBV25-1, the J gene TRBJ2-7; D remains ambiguous. V was shortened by 1 base and J by 2 bases, with 12 bases between the two germline ends. The CDR3 contains 15 residues. Germline lookup yields CDR1 MGHDK and CDR2 SYGVNS. CDR3 coding DNA: TGTGCCAGCAGTGAATTGGATACAGCAGCCTACGAGCAGTACTTC. This codes for CASSELDTAAYEQYF.

This chain connects TRBV27 to TRBJ2-7; D may be TRBD1 (6 bases). Germline CDR1 is MNHEY and CDR2 is SMNVEV (reference sequence). The CDR3 extends over 15 amino acids. Trimming shortened V by 3 bases and J by 1 base, and 13 bases separated the two germline ends. In DNA, the CDR3 is TGTGCCAGCAGTTTTCAGGGGACGCGGTCCTACGAGCAGTACTTC. Protein sequence: CASSFQGTRSYEQYF.

This clone came up once. The chain carries TRBV2 and TRBJ1-4, with D possibly TRBD1 on 5 matching bases. Per the germline V gene, CDR1 is SNHLY and CDR2 is FYNNEI. V lost 6 bases and J lost 0, with 11 bases in between. The CDR3 has 15 amino acids. The CDR3 nucleotides are TGTGCCAGCAGAGGACACTTTACAACTAATGAAAAACTGTTTTTT. Translation gives CASRGHFTTNEKLFF.

The chain links TRBV5-5 to TRBJ2-2; D remains unclear. Germline-derived CDR1 and CDR2 are SGHKS and YYEKEE (reference sequence). V gave up 1 base and J gave up 3 bases, with 10 bases separating them. The CDR3 sequence is 15 residues long. Written as DNA, the CDR3 is TGTGCCAGCAGCTTGCGTCTGTCCCACACCGGGGAGCTGTTTTTT. Its protein is CASSLRLSHTGELFF. Filled out from reference TRBV5-5 and TRBJ2-2, the complete variable domain reads DAGVTQSPTHLIKTRGQQVTLRCSPISGHKSVSWYQQVLGQGPQFIFQYYEKEERGRGNFPDRFSARQFPNYSSELNVNALLLGDSALYLCASSLRLSHTGELFFGEGSRLTVL.

The gene calls are TRBV30 and TRBJ2-5; TRBD2 is a possible D gene (6 bases). Trimming pared 3 bases from V and 4 bases from J, leaving 12 bases between. The CDR3 covers 13 residues. Germline V gives CDR1 GTSNPN, CDR2 SVGIG (reference sequence). The CDR3: CAWRTSGVETQYF. The CDR3, as DNA: TGTGCCTGGAGGACTAGTGGGGTAGAGACCCAGTACTTC.

The genes are TRBV11-2 and TRBJ1-6; maybe TRBD1 (5 bases). The CDR3 contains 15 residues. Trimming stripped 6 bases from V and 3 bases from J, with 12 bases between. In germline, CDR1 is SGHAT, CDR2 FQNNGV. CDR3: CASRGGAVYNSPLHF. The CDR3 DNA reads TGTGCCAGCAGGGGGGGAGCAGTCTATAATTCACCCCTCCACTTT. Full variable domain (remainder filled in from reference TRBV11-2 and TRBJ1-6): EAGVAQSPRYKIIEKRQSVAFWCNPISGHATLYWYQQILGQGPKLLIQFQNNGVVDDSQLPKDRFSAERLKGVDSTLKIQPAKLEDSAVYLCASRGGAVYNSPLHFGNGTRLTVT.

The chain couples TRBV14 to TRBJ2-3; weak D call: TRBD1 (5 bases). The ends were cut back, 3 bases at V and 10 bases at J, with 11 bases in the middle. The germline V gene has CDR1 SGHDN and CDR2 FVKESK. The CDR3 covers 12 residues. The CDR3 protein is CASSHFTGAQYF. The CDR3 nucleotides read TGTGCCAGCAGCCATTTCACAGGAGCGCAGTATTTT.

This chain connects TRBV6-5 to TRBJ2-7, with 9 bases that match TRBD1. V dropped 4 bases and J dropped 3; count of bases not matched to a gene: 7. The CDR3 consists of 15 residues. Per germline, CDR1 MNHEY and CDR2 SVGAGI. The chain's CDR3 is CASSFAGTGLYEQYF. Here the CDR3 DNA reads TGTGCCAGCAGTTTCGCCGGGACAGGGCTCTACGAGCAGTACTTC.

This chain connects TRBV6-4 to TRBJ2-3, with 8 bases identical to TRBD1. This CDR3 is built from 14 residues. V lost 3 bases, J lost 5 bases, and 4 bases stayed unmatched. Germline loops: CDR1 MRHNA, CDR2 SNTAGT. The CDR3 region has the DNA TGTGCCAGCAGTGAATCCACAGGGGGAGATACGCAGTATTTT. Its protein is CASSESTGGDTQYF.

About this clone: This CDR3 is also generated by other DNA sequences in the sample. This rearrangement joins TRBV4-2 to TRBJ1-5, with D possibly being TRBD1 (6 bases). The V end lost 4 bases, the J end lost 4 bases, and 11 bases lay between the germline ends. From germline, CDR1 is LGHNA and CDR2 YNFKEQ. This CDR3 comprises 14 residues. The CDR3 nucleotides are TGTGCCAGCAGCCCAGGGGACGGAAATCAGCCCCAGCATTTT. As protein: CASSPGDGNQPQHF.

This chain uses TRBV24-1 with TRBJ2-7, with TRBD1 as a possible D gene (6 bases). The CDR3 sequence is 14 residues long. Looked up from germline, CDR1 is KGHDR and CDR2 is SFDVKD. V lost 9 bases and J lost 0, with 14 bases in between. The DNA for the CDR3 is TGTGCCACCTGGAGCACAGGGAGCTCCTACGAGCAGTACTTC. It codes for CATWSTGSSYEQYF.